These 12 T cell receptor beta chains originate from one sample sequenced in a study of a mutant IDH1 vaccine in newly diagnosed glioma. Time point denoted: baseline, week 1 (first vaccination visit). Treatment given: pre-vaccination baseline after standard-of-care therapy. Profiled with immunoSEQ multiplex PCR; TCRdb holds only in-frame clones, not every one. The table has approximately 54,000 clones, about 82% seen once; the top ten hold about 19%. The sequencing here drew on PBMCs, taken from a glioma patient treated with radiotherapy, temozolomide or both. These receptors all stem from a man in his late teens or twenties with glioma.

This clone has a single count. The chain links TRBV2 to TRBJ2-7; the D gene is possibly TRBD1 (7 bases). Germline lookup yields CDR1 SNHLY and CDR2 FYNNEI. CDR3 length: 14 amino acids. Trimming pared 4 bases from V and 3 bases from J, leaving 13 bases between. The CDR3, as DNA: TGTGCCAGCAGTGTGGACAGGAGGGGCTACGAGCAGTACTTC. Translating gives CASSVDRRGYEQYF.

The chain is built from TRBV5-4 and TRBJ2-3; unclear D gene. Between the trimmed V and J ends, which lost 5 bases and 1 base, there was a span of 11 bases. The germline V gene encodes CDR1 SGHNT and CDR2 YYREEE (reference sequence). CDR3 size: 14 residues. The CDR3 DNA follows: TGTGCCAGCAGTAACGCGGTGCGCACAGATACGCAGTATTTT. This codes for CASSNAVRTDTQYF.

The chain is built from TRBV4-3 and TRBJ1-4, with 9 nucleotides matching TRBD1. Germline V lookup: CDR1 LGHNA, CDR2 YSLEER. Trimming cost V 3 bases and J 8 bases; bases outside gene matches: 7. The CDR3 runs to 15 residues. CDR3 DNA: TGCGCCAGCAGCCAGGGGGACAGGGATAACGAAAAACTGTTTTTT. Encoded protein: CASSQGDRDNEKLFF.

The rearrangement uses TRBV5-1 and TRBJ1-1, with D perhaps TRBD1 (6 bases). Germline loops: CDR1 SGHRS, CDR2 YFSETQ. With 4 bases removed from V and 3 bases from J, the gap between germline ends came to 16 bases. The CDR3 covers 15 residues. The CDR3: CASSLPTGTYTEAFF. For the CDR3, the DNA is TGCGCCAGCAGCCTGCCGACAGGTACATACACTGAAGCTTTCTTT. The full variable domain, with the rest looked up from reference TRBV5-1 and TRBJ1-1, is KAGVTQTPRYLIKTRGQQVTLSCSPISGHRSVSWYQQTPGQGLQFLFEYFSETQRNKGNFPGRFSGRQFSNSRSEMNVSTLELGDSALYLCASSLPTGTYTEAFFGQGTRLTVV.

The J gene is TRBJ1-1, the V gene TRBV7-8; possible D gene TRBD1, 5 bases. The V gene lost 1 base and the J gene lost 11 bases, with 11 bases spanning the gap. Germline V gene sequence: CDR1 SGHVS, CDR2 FQNEAQ. This CDR3 has 12 residues. In nucleotides, the CDR3 is TGTGCCAGCAGCTTAGTTTCAGGGCCCGCTTTCTTT. Its protein is CASSLVSGPAFF.

The gene calls are TRBV2 and TRBJ2-7; D is possibly TRBD1 (6 bases). This CDR3 comprises 15 residues. The V end was cut by 5 bases, the J end by 3 bases, with 17 bases between. In germline, CDR1 is SNHLY, CDR2 FYNNEI. CDR3 in amino acids: CASSFTAGTNYEQYF. The CDR3 bases are TGTGCCAGCAGTTTCACTGCCGGGACAAACTACGAGCAGTACTTC.

V and J are TRBV5-1 and TRBJ2-5; D is uncertain. The germline V and J ends were trimmed by 5 bases and 6 bases, with 8 bases remaining between them. Looked up from germline, CDR1 is SGHRS and CDR2 is YFSETQ. The CDR3 has 11 residues. Here the CDR3 DNA reads TGCGCCAGCAGTCTCAGCCAGACCCAGTACTTC. Its protein is CASSLSQTQYF.

The genes are TRBV19 and TRBJ2-7, with TRBD1 as a possible D gene (6 bases). Looked up from germline, CDR1 is LNHDA and CDR2 is SQIVND (reference sequence). The V and J ends lost 5 bases and 10 bases respectively, with 21 bases between them. This CDR3 has 14 residues. The CDR3 reads CASSEIQGKGNQYF. Written as DNA, the CDR3 is TGTGCCAGTAGTGAAATACAGGGAAAGGGGAACCAGTACTTC.

The chain combines TRBV30 with TRBJ1-3; perhaps TRBD1 as D (6 bases). The V gene lost 4 bases and the J gene lost 0 bases, with 19 bases spanning the gap. The CDR3 sequence is 17 residues long. Germline values: CDR1 GTSNPN, CDR2 SVGIG (reference sequence). CDR3 residues: CAWTSYRDTFSGNTIYF. CDR3 nucleotides: TGTGCCTGGACCTCATACCGGGACACCTTCTCTGGAAACACCATATATTTT.

This sequence joins TRBV4-2 and TRBJ2-4, with 14 bases that match TRBD2. Unmatched junction bases numbered 5, after V lost 3 bases and J lost 4 bases. This CDR3 is built from 17 residues. Germline assignment: CDR1 LGHNA and CDR2 YNFKEQ. CDR3 nucleotides: TGTGCCAGCAGCCAGCGACTAGCGGGGGGGCCAAAAAACATTCAGTACTTC. Amino acids: CASSQRLAGGPKNIQYF.

The rearrangement links TRBV5-4 to TRBJ2-5; D is unresolved. This CDR3 spans 14 amino acids. In germline, CDR1 is SGHNT, CDR2 YYREEE (reference sequence). V lost 3 bases and J lost 5, with 14 bases in between. In DNA, the CDR3 is TGTGCCAGCAGCTCGGGTAGGGCTGGGGAGACCCAGTACTTC. Its translation is CASSSGRAGETQYF.

The chain uses TRBV4-3 and TRBJ1-1, with a weak D call TRBD1 (5 bases). CDR1 LGHNA and CDR2 YSLEER come from the germline V gene. V lost 1 base and J 4 bases, leaving 10 bases between the germline ends. This CDR3 spans 14 amino acids. In nucleotides, the CDR3 is TGCGCCAGCAGCCAAGTAACAGGCGGCACTGAAGCTTTCTTT. Protein product: CASSQVTGGTEAFF.